A selection of T cell receptor beta chains follows, all from one sample in a study of blood T cell repertoires in COVID-19. TCRdb's copy holds only in-frame clones and misses some; the assay was immunoSEQ multiplex PCR. The sample lists some 25,000 clones, under 90% occurring once. Input material: peripheral blood. Receptor source: a human donor in a cohort sampled during active COVID-19. CDR3s include the opening cysteine and the closing phenylalanine or tryptophan. A D gene is named only where the DNA matches it firmly. Only some rows state a clone size, as once, few, many or a class for expanded clones.

abundance: NA
v_gene: TRBV29-1
d_gene: NA
j_gene: TRBJ2-3
CDR3aa: CSVDRGDTQYF
CDR3nt: TGCAGCGTTGATAGGGGAGATACGCAGTATTTT

abundance: once
v_gene: TRBV6-5
d_gene: NA
j_gene: TRBJ2-7
CDR3aa: CASSPSGQIYEQYF
CDR3nt: TGTGCCAGCAGCCCGAGTGGACAGATCTACGAGCAGTACTTC

abundance: NA
v_gene: TRBV18
d_gene: NA
j_gene: TRBJ2-5
CDR3aa: CASSQKREAGPPKETQYF
CDR3nt: TGTGCCAGCTCACAAAAGAGGGAGGCAGGGCCCCCGAAAGAGACCCAGTACTTC

abundance: NA
v_gene: TRBV29-1
d_gene: NA
j_gene: TRBJ1-4
CDR3aa: CSVKGGSNEKLFF
CDR3nt: TGCAGCGTCAAGGGGGGGTCTAATGAAAAACTGTTTTTT

abundance: NA
v_gene: TRBV7-8
d_gene: TRBD2
j_gene: TRBJ2-7
CDR3aa: CASSQSGGSSYEQYF
CDR3nt: TGTGCCAGCAGTCAAAGCGGGGGAAGCTCCTACGAGCAGTACTTC

abundance: NA
v_gene: TRBV2
d_gene: NA
j_gene: TRBJ1-2
CDR3aa: CASSGRTATNYGYTF
CDR3nt: TGTGCCAGCAGTGGGCGGACAGCGACTAACTATGGCTACACCTTC

abundance: once
v_gene: TRBV18
d_gene: TRBD1
j_gene: TRBJ2-1
CDR3aa: CASSPPGQGASEQFF
CDR3nt: TGTGCCAGCTCACCTCCGGGACAGGGGGCATCCGAGCAGTTCTTC

abundance: NA
v_gene: TRBV6-6
d_gene: NA
j_gene: TRBJ2-7
CDR3aa: CASTGGLSYEQYF
CDR3nt: TGTGCCAGCACGGGGGGCCTCTCCTACGAGCAGTACTTC

abundance: NA
v_gene: TRBV7-2
d_gene: TRBD2
j_gene: TRBJ2-7
CDR3aa: CASSLMASGSYEQYF
CDR3nt: TGTGCCAGCAGCTTAATGGCTAGCGGGAGTTACGAGCAGTACTTC

abundance: NA
v_gene: TRBV28
d_gene: NA
j_gene: TRBJ1-5
CDR3aa: CASSGTRYSNQPQHF
CDR3nt: TGTGCCAGCAGTGGGACTCGTTATAGCAATCAGCCCCAGCATTTT

abundance: NA
v_gene: TRBV5-4
d_gene: TRBD1
j_gene: TRBJ2-2
CDR3aa: CASSLWQGAHGELFF
CDR3nt: TGTGCCAGCAGCTTGTGGCAGGGGGCGCACGGGGAGCTGTTTTTT

abundance: once
v_gene: TRBV2
d_gene: TRBD2
j_gene: TRBJ2-7
CDR3aa: CATTKRGTVEQYF
CDR3nt: TGTGCCACCACAAAGCGGGGTACCGTGGAGCAGTACTTC

abundance: NA
v_gene: TRBV18
d_gene: NA
j_gene: TRBJ2-2
CDR3aa: CASSPRQIGELFF
CDR3nt: TGTGCCAGCTCACCACGGCAGATCGGGGAGCTGTTTTTT

abundance: few
v_gene: TRBV7-2
d_gene: NA
j_gene: TRBJ2-7
CDR3aa: CASSHGTYEQYF
CDR3nt: TGTGCCAGCAGCCACGGGACCTACGAGCAGTACTTC

abundance: NA
v_gene: TRBV28
d_gene: NA
j_gene: TRBJ1-5
CDR3aa: CASSLLIEPQHF
CDR3nt: TGTGCCAGCAGTCTGTTAATTGAGCCCCAGCATTTT

abundance: NA
v_gene: TRBV18
d_gene: TRBD1
j_gene: TRBJ1-2
CDR3aa: CASSPDRAYGYTF
CDR3nt: TGTGCCAGCTCGCCCGACAGGGCTTATGGCTACACCTTC

abundance: NA
v_gene: TRBV2
d_gene: TRBD2
j_gene: TRBJ2-5
CDR3aa: CASSGGLAPETQYF
CDR3nt: TGTGCCAGCAGTGGTGGACTAGCCCCAGAGACCCAGTACTTC

abundance: NA
v_gene: TRBV3-1/TRBV3-2
d_gene: TRBD1
j_gene: TRBJ2-2
CDR3aa: CASRQGAGELFF
CDR3nt: TGTGCCAGCAGACAGGGGGCCGGGGAGCTGTTTTTT

abundance: NA
v_gene: TRBV3-1/TRBV3-2
d_gene: TRBD1
j_gene: TRBJ1-2
CDR3aa: CASSPSGGYYGYTF
CDR3nt: TGTGCCAGCAGCCCGTCAGGGGGCTACTATGGCTACACCTTC

abundance: NA
v_gene: TRBV5-6
d_gene: NA
j_gene: TRBJ1-6
CDR3aa: CASRTAGHNSPLHF
CDR3nt: TGTGCCAGCAGGACGGCAGGGCATAATTCACCCCTCCACTTT

abundance: NA
v_gene: TRBV5-4
d_gene: NA
j_gene: TRBJ2-2
CDR3aa: CASWNSTGELFF
CDR3nt: TGTGCCAGCTGGAACAGCACCGGGGAGCTGTTTTTT

abundance: few
v_gene: TRBV5-4
d_gene: NA
j_gene: TRBJ2-7
CDR3aa: CASSLGTRSEQYF
CDR3nt: TGTGCCAGCAGCCTGGGGACTCGAAGCGAGCAGTACTTC

abundance: NA
v_gene: TRBV10-1
d_gene: NA
j_gene: TRBJ2-3
CDR3aa: CASSPGRGFGDTQYF
CDR3nt: TGCGCCAGCAGTCCAGGGCGAGGTTTCGGAGATACGCAGTATTTT